The 26 T cell receptor beta chains presented below share a single source sample, sequenced in a study of T cells after posttransplantation cyclophosphamide. Produced via immunoSEQ multiplex PCR; TCRdb's table is partial and in-frame only. The data show 37,000 or so clones, with none appearing a single time. Sequencing was carried out using PBMCs. The receptors were gathered from a man aged 25 to 40 in good health and a related stem cell transplant donor.

This chain uses TRBV9 with TRBJ1-1, with D possibly matching TRBD1 (6 bases). The germline CDR1 and CDR2 sequences are SGDLS and YYNGEE. Trimming took off 0 bases at V and 4 bases at J, with 16 bases between the two ends. The CDR3 consists of 16 residues. The CDR3 reads CASSVGPGVGGTEAFF. CDR3 DNA: TGTGCCAGCAGCGTAGGGCCAGGGGTTGGGGGCACTGAAGCTTTCTTT.

The gene calls are TRBV28 and TRBJ2-5; no firm D call. Trimming removed 5 bases from V and 0 bases from J, with 7 bases in between. CDR1 is MDHEN and CDR2 is SYDVKM in the germline V gene. The CDR3 is 13 amino acids. Here the CDR3 DNA reads TGTGCCAGCAGTCAAGGGTACCAAGAGACCCAGTACTTC. Translating it yields CASSQGYQETQYF.

This clone was seen at least ten times. J is TRBJ2-5 and V is TRBV10-3, with 7 bases matching TRBD1. The germline V gene encodes CDR1 ENHRY and CDR2 SYGVKD. V lost 3 bases and J lost 0; bases outside the gene matches: 1. The CDR3 covers 14 residues. CDR3: CAISDRGYQETQYF. The CDR3 DNA is TGTGCCATCAGTGACAGGGGGTACCAAGAGACCCAGTACTTC.

In its sample, this clone was seen many times. The V call is TRBV6-1, the J call TRBJ2-7; 12 positions match TRBD2. The J segment lost 2 bases and the V segment lost 8 bases, leaving 4 bases of the junction unmatched. Germline CDR1 is MNHNS and CDR2 is SASEGT. The CDR3 is 14 residues long. This CDR3 reads CASGRTSGTYEQYF. As DNA, the CDR3 is TGTGCCAGCGGCCGGACTAGCGGGACCTACGAGCAGTACTTC.

This clone was seen more than once but under ten times. V is TRBV6-1 and J is TRBJ2-7, with 11 bases lining up with TRBD2. Trimming at V came to 6 bases and at J to 2 bases, leaving 6 bases not matched to a gene. From germline, CDR1 is MNHNS and CDR2 SASEGT. The CDR3 length is 15 residues. For the CDR3, the DNA is TGTGCCAGCAGGGTACTAGCGGGGGTCACCTACGAGCAGTACTTC. Translated, it gives CASRVLAGVTYEQYF.

This clone has at least ten counts. This sequence joins TRBV19 and TRBJ2-1, with TRBD2 matching 15 bases. Germline CDR1 reads LNHDA; CDR2 reads SQIVND (reference sequence). V gave up 5 bases and J gave up 7 bases; unmatched junction bases: 15. CDR3 length: 19 residues. This CDR3 is CASSPRTSGGAGMGNEQFF. CDR3 DNA sequence: TGTGCCAGTAGTCCTCGGACTAGCGGGGGGGCCGGTATGGGGAATGAGCAGTTCTTC.

The chain couples TRBV11-2 to TRBJ1-1, with TRBD1 identical over 8 bases. With 1 base clipped from V and 0 bases from J, the junction kept 4 bases outside the gene matches. The CDR3 covers 16 residues. Germline values: CDR1 SGHAT, CDR2 FQNNGV. The CDR3 DNA sequence: TGTGCCAGCAGCTTAGTTCAGGGGGCTCTGAACACTGAAGCTTTCTTT. Translated, it gives CASSLVQGALNTEAFF.

This clone has at least ten counts. The chain is built from TRBV6-5 and TRBJ1-3; 8 nucleotides match TRBD1. Germline CDR1 is MNHEY and CDR2 is SVGAGI. This CDR3 comprises 16 residues. With V trimmed by 4 bases and J by 4 bases, 9 bases remained unmatched. The CDR3 loop reads CASSSRTGKRGNTIYF. The CDR3 DNA follows: TGTGCCAGCAGTTCCCGGACAGGGAAAAGGGGAAACACCATATATTTT.

This clone was counted at least ten times. The chain joins TRBV19 to TRBJ1-2; no clear D. The V and J ends lost 9 bases and 6 bases respectively, with 17 bases between them. This CDR3 comprises 13 residues. Per germline, CDR1 LNHDA and CDR2 SQIVND (reference sequence). The chain's CDR3 is CASSTSPDNGYTF. The CDR3 DNA reads as TGTGCCAGCTCGACGTCCCCCGACAATGGCTACACCTTC.

This clone was observed many times. The J gene is TRBJ1-3, the V gene TRBV14, with 8 bases identical to TRBD1. This CDR3 is built from 19 residues. V lost 2 bases and J lost 0; bases outside the gene matches: 12. Germline lookup yields CDR1 SGHDN and CDR2 FVKESK. Here the CDR3 reads CASSQLNYRDRSSGNTIYF. DNA of the CDR3: TGTGCCAGCAGCCAACTAAATTACCGGGACAGGAGCTCTGGAAACACCATATATTTT.

At least ten counts were recorded for this clone. The CDR3 is CASSWDRVNTEAFF. The DNA for the CDR3 is TGCGCCAGCAGCTGGGACAGGGTGAACACTGAAGCTTTCTTT. J is TRBJ1-1 and V is TRBV5-1, with 9 bases that match TRBD1. Unmatched junction bases numbered 0, after V lost 3 bases and J lost 0 bases. The germline gives CDR1 SGHRS, CDR2 YFSETQ. This CDR3 spans 14 amino acids.

This clone was recorded many times. CDR3 coding DNA: TGTGCCAGCAGCTCAGGGTACACTGAAGCTTTCTTT. It specifies CASSSGYTEAFF. The chain employs TRBV28 and TRBJ1-1, with D perhaps matching TRBD1 (5 bases). CDR1 MDHEN and CDR2 SYDVKM come from the germline V gene. The V and J ends lost 6 bases and 3 bases respectively, with 8 bases between them. This CDR3 comprises 12 residues. The variable domain in full, with the rest retrieved from reference TRBV28 and TRBJ1-1, is DVKVTQSSRYLVKRTGEKVFLECVQDMDHENMFWYRQDPGLGLRLIYFSYDVKMKEKGDIPEGYSVSREKKERFSLILESASTNQTSMYLCASSSGYTEAFFGQGTRLTVV.

This clone was found many times. The chain uses TRBV5-4 and TRBJ1-2; possible D gene TRBD1, 5 bases. The V gene lost 0 bases and the J gene lost 4 bases, with 10 bases spanning the gap. Germline values: CDR1 SGHNT, CDR2 YYREEE (reference sequence). The CDR3 runs to 14 residues. The CDR3 is CASSLEGVSYGYTF. CDR3 bases: TGTGCCAGCAGCTTGGAAGGGGTGAGCTATGGCTACACCTTC.

This clone showed up just a few times. V and J are TRBV5-6 and TRBJ2-2; TRBD2 agrees at 14 bases. After removal of 5 bases from V and 4 bases from J, the junction contained 4 bases not matched to a gene. Germline CDR1 and CDR2: SGHDT and YYEEEE. The CDR3 runs to 16 residues. As DNA, the CDR3 is TGTGCCAGCAGTTATGGACTAGCGGGGGGCACCGGGGAGCTGTTTTTT. Translating gives CASSYGLAGGTGELFF.

This clone was recorded many times. This rearrangement joins TRBV27 to TRBJ1-6; TRBD1 is a possible D gene (5 bases). With 4 bases removed from V and 3 bases from J, the gap between germline ends came to 10 bases. CDR1 and CDR2 (germline): MNHEY, SMNVEV (reference sequence). This CDR3 is built from 15 residues. The CDR3 reads CASSSGTYYNSPLHF. DNA of the CDR3: TGTGCCAGCAGTTCCGGGACTTACTATAATTCACCCCTCCACTTT.

This clone occurred a few times. The genes are TRBV5-6 and TRBJ2-3; perhaps TRBD1 as D (5 bases). V lost 1 base, J lost 3 bases, and 12 bases lay in between. In germline, CDR1 is SGHDT, CDR2 YYEEEE. The length of the CDR3 is 15 residues. The CDR3 spells CASSLQGRTTDTQYF. CDR3 nucleotide sequence: TGTGCCAGCAGCTTGCAGGGAAGGACGACAGATACGCAGTATTTT.

A few counts support this clone. In DNA, the CDR3 is TGCAGCGTTCTTCGGGGCGGGGAGCTGTTTTTT. It yields the protein CSVLRGGELFF. This chain joins TRBV29-1 and TRBJ2-2; D is perhaps TRBD2 (5 bases). The CDR3 extends over 11 amino acids. V lost 5 bases and J lost 7, with 8 bases in between. Germline V gives CDR1 SQVTM, CDR2 ANQGSEA.

Many counts were recorded for this clone. This rearrangement joins TRBV6-2 or TRBV6-3 to TRBJ2-7; D remains unclear. The CDR3 is made up of 11 amino acids. The germline V and J ends were trimmed by 4 bases and 5 bases, with 6 bases remaining between them. The germline CDR1 and CDR2 sequences are MNHEY and SVGEGT. The chain's CDR3 is CASSWAHEQYF. The CDR3 DNA follows: TGTGCCAGCAGTTGGGCCCACGAGCAGTACTTC.

The table lists this clone with a few counts. The rearrangement uses TRBV7-2 and TRBJ2-1; possibly TRBD1 for D (6 bases). The CDR3 is 18 residues long. Germline CDR1 reads SGHTA; CDR2 reads FQGNSA. Between the trimmed V and J ends, which lost 1 base and 0 bases, there was a span of 16 bases. The CDR3 nucleotides are TGTGCCAGCAGCTTAGTGGGGGCAGGTTCTAGCTCCTACAATGAGCAGTTCTTC. Protein sequence: CASSLVGAGSSSYNEQFF.

This clone appeared many times. The rearrangement links TRBV19 to TRBJ2-4; unclear D gene. CDR1 LNHDA and CDR2 SQIVND come from the germline V gene (reference sequence). The CDR3 has 15 amino acids. With 0 bases removed from V and 1 base from J, the gap between germline ends came to 7 bases. DNA of the CDR3: TGTGCCAGTAGTATAGATCTCCCCGCCAAAAACATTCAGTACTTC. Its protein product is CASSIDLPAKNIQYF.

This clone showed up many times. The rearrangement links TRBV12-3 or TRBV12-4 to TRBJ1-5, with D perhaps TRBD1 (5 bases). The CDR3 spans 13 residues. V lost 5 bases and J 2 bases, leaving 7 bases between the germline ends. The CDR3 reads CASSQQGNQPQHF. In nucleotides, the CDR3 is TGTGCCAGCAGTCAACAGGGCAATCAGCCCCAGCATTTT.

This clone was detected ten times or more. The chain employs TRBV5-1 and TRBJ1-2; 7 bases align to TRBD1. From germline, CDR1 is SGHRS and CDR2 YFSETQ. The length of the CDR3 is 13 residues. V was clipped by 5 bases and J by 7 bases; unmatched bases: 8. The DNA of the CDR3 is TGCGCCAGCAGTCCCCCACCAGGGGGTGGCTACACCTTC. Protein: CASSPPPGGGYTF.

This clone was recorded many times. The rearrangement links TRBV12-3 or TRBV12-4 to TRBJ1-1; TRBD1 matches at 8 bases. V was pared by 5 bases and J by 5 bases, with 10 bases of the junction left unmatched. The CDR3 loop spans 15 amino acids. The CDR3 DNA reads TGTGCCAGCAGTACCGGACAGGGCCTAAGGACTGAAGCTTTCTTT. It encodes CASSTGQGLRTEAFF.

This clone was observed many times. The chain links TRBV4-1 to TRBJ2-3; possibly TRBD1 or TRBD2 for D (6 bases each). The V gene's germline CDR1 is MGHRA and CDR2 YSYEKL. CDR3 length: 14 amino acids. Trimming shortened V by 1 base and J by 8 bases, and 13 bases separated the two germline ends. In DNA, the CDR3 is TGCGCCAGCAGCCAAGCGCTCGGAGGGGGTACGCAGTATTTT. Protein: CASSQALGGGTQYF.

This clone was detected ten times or more. The chain carries TRBV19 and TRBJ2-1; 13 nucleotides line up with TRBD2. The CDR3 extends over 17 amino acids. Per germline, CDR1 LNHDA and CDR2 SQIVND (reference sequence). V trimming: 4 bases; J trimming: 7 bases; junction bases outside the gene matches: 10. The CDR3 nucleotides read TGTGCCAGTAGTAGATTCGGGACTAGCGGGGAAAGGAATGAGCAGTTCTTC. Its translation: CASSRFGTSGERNEQFF.

At least ten counts were recorded for this clone. This chain connects TRBV28 to TRBJ1-2, with D hard to call. The CDR3 totals 14 residues. Trimming left V 2 bases short and J 6 bases short, with 13 bases between. Germline V lookup: CDR1 MDHEN, CDR2 SYDVKM. CDR3 loop: CASSLQDTLNGYTF. DNA of the CDR3: TGTGCCAGCAGTTTACAGGATACGCTAAATGGCTACACCTTC.